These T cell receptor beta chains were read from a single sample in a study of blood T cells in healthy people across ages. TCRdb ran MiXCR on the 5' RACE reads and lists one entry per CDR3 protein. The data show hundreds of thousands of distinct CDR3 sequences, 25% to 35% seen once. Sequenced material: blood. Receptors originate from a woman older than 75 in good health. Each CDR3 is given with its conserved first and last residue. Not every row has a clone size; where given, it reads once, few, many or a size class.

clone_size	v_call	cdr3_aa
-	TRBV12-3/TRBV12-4	CAGSPGTGARPEKLFF
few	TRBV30	CAWSPGYEQYF
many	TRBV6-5	CASKDRWTQYF
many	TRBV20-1	CSAIRAPRGGETQYF
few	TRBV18	CASSPQLAGGLNNEQFF
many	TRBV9	CASSKGPDNSPLHF
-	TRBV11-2	CASSLEIRTKEAFF
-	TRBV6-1	CASSDPGQVNTEAFF
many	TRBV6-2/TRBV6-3	CASTTTRGVTDTQYF
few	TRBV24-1	CATSDLTTDSNQPQHF
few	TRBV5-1	CASSTTGTGANVRTF
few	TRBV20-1	CSALGQGTTNEKLFF
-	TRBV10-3	CAISEGSAHYGYTF
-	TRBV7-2	CASSSGLAGYIEHFF
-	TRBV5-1	CASSEDGGNYGYTF
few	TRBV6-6	CASQENYGYTF
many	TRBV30	CAWNTGTGSSPLHF
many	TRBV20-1	CSARDRGPRGGNKYNEQFF
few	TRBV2	CASRTLLTGTNEQFF
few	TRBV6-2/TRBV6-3	CASRTTGGATGELFF